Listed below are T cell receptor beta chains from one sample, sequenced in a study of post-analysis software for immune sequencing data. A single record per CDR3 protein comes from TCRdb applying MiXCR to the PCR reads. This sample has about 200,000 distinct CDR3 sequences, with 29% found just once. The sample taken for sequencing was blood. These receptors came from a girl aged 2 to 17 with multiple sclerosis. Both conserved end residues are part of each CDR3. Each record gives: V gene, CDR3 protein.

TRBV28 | CASSPQGTGGEQYF
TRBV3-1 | CASSAGQTSYEQYF
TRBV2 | CASLRTGISTEAFF
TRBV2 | CASSGLAGISHEQYF
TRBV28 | CASSTVADTQYF
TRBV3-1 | CASSQDASTEAFF
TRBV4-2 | CASSQVEPAGNTIYF
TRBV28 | CASSSPGQVNQPQHF
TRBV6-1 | CASLLRFDYEQYF
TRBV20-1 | CSARDLGGFAYEQYF
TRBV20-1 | CSAYGGARGADTQYF
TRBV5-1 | CASSWASNINEQFF
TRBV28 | CASSFWSNTGELFF
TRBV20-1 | CSAGIASSYNEQFF
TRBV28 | CGTQAVGAVYEQYF
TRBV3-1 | CASSPGQGYLNNEQFF
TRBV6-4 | CASSDTPGAGLNNEQFF
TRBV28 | CASSLQMGTTGKGYTF
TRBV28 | CASRGMGGTEAFF
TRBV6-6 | CASSYLWETQYF
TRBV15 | CATSPGGFYEQYF
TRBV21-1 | CASSKSSAGTRDLRVYVEQYF
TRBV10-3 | CAISEGRLQSEQFF